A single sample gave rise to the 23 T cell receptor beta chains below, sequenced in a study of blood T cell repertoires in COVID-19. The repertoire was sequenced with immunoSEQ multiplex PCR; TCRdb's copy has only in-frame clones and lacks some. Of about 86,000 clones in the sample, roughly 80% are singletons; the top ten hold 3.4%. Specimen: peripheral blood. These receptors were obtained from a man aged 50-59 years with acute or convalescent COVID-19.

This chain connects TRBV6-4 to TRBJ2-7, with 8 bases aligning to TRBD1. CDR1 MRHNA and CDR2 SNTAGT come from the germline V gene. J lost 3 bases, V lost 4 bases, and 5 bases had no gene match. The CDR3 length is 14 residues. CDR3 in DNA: TGTGCCAGCAGTGGGACAGGGAGAAACTACGAGCAGTACTTC. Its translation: CASSGTGRNYEQYF.

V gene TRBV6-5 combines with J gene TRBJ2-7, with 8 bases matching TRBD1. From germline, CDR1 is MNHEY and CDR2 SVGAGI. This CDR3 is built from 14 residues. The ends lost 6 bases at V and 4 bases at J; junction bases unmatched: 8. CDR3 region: CASSGQGRGYEQYF. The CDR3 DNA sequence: TGTGCCAGCAGCGGACAGGGCAGGGGATACGAGCAGTACTTC.

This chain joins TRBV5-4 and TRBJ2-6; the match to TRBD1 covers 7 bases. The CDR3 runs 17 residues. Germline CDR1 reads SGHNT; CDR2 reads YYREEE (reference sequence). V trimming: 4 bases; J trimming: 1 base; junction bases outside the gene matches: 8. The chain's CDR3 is CASSPPTGTSGANVLTF. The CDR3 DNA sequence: TGTGCCAGCAGCCCGCCGACAGGGACATCTGGGGCCAACGTCCTGACTTTC.

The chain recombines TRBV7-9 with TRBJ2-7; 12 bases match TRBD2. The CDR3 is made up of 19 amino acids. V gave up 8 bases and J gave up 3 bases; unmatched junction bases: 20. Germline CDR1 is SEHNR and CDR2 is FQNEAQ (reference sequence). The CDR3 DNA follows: TGTGCCAGCTCAGATCTGCTGGGGGCTAGCGGGAGGGACCTCTACGAGCAGTACTTC. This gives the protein CASSDLLGASGRDLYEQYF.

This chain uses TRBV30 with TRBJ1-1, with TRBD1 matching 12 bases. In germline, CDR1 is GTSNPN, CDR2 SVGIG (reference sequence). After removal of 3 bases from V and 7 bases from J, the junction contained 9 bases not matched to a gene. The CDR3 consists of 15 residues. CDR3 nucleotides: TGTGCCTGGAGCGCCCCGGGACAGGGGGCGGGTGAAGCTTTCTTT. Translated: CAWSAPGQGAGEAFF. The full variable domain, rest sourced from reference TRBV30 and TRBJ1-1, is SQTIHQWPATLVQPVGSPLSLECTVEGTSNPNLYWYRQAAGRGLQLLFYSVGIGQISSEVPQNLSASRPQDRQFILSSKKLLLSDSGFYLCAWSAPGQGAGEAFFGQGTRLTVV.

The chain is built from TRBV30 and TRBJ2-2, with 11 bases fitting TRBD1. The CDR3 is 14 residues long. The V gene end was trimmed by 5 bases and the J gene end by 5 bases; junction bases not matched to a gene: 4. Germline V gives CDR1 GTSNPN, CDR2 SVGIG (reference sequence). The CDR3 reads CAWGRDRGTGELFF. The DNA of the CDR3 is TGTGCCTGGGGCCGGGACAGGGGGACCGGGGAGCTGTTTTTT.

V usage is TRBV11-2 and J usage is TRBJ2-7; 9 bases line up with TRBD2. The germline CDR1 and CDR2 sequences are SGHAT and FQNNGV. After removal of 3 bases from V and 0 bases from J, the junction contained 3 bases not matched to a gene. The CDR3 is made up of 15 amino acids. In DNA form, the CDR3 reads TGTGCCAGCAGCTTCGGACTAGCGACCTCCTACGAGCAGTACTTC. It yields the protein CASSFGLATSYEQYF. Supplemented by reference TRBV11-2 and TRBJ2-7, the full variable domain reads EAGVAQSPRYKIIEKRQSVAFWCNPISGHATLYWYQQILGQGPKLLIQFQNNGVVDDSQLPKDRFSAERLKGVDSTLKIQPAKLEDSAVYLCASSFGLATSYEQYFGPGTRLTVT.

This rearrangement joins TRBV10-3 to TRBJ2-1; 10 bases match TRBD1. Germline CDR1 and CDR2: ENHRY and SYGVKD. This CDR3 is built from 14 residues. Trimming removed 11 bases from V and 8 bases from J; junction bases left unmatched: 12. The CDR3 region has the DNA TGTGCCGCCGGTGGACAGGGGGTTAGGGATGAGCAGTTCTTC. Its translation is CAAGGQGVRDEQFF.

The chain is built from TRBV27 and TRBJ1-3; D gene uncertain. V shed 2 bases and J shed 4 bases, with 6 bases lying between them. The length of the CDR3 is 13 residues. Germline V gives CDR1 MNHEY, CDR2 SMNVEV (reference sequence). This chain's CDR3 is CASSLREGNTIYF. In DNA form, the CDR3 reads TGTGCCAGCAGTTTAAGGGAGGGAAACACCATATATTTT.

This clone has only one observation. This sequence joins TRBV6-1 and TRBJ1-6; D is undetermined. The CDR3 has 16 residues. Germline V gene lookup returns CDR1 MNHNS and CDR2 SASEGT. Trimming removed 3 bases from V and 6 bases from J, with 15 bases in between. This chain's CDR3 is CASSERWYSGNSPLHF. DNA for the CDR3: TGTGCCAGCAGTGAGAGATGGTACAGCGGTAATTCACCCCTCCACTTT.

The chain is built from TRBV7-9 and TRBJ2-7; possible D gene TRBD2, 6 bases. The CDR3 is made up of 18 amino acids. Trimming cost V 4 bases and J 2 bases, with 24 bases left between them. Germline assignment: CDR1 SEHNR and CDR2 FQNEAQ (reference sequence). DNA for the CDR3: TGTGCCAGCAGCTCCTTGGACATGATGATAGGGAGGACCTACGAGCAGTACTTC. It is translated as CASSSLDMMIGRTYEQYF.

CDR3 sequence reads: CATSRDYSTGELFF. The CDR3 DNA follows: TGTGCCACCAGCAGAGATTACTCGACCGGGGAGCTGTTTTTT. This chain joins TRBV15 and TRBJ2-2; the D is unclear. Trimming cost V 0 bases and J 5 bases, with 7 bases left between them. Germline values: CDR1 LNHNV, CDR2 YYDKDF (reference sequence). The CDR3 length is 14 residues.

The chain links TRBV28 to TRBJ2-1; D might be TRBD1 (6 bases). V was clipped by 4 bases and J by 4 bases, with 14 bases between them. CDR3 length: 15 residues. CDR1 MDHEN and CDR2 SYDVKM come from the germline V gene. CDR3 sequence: CASSSNRVSYNEQFF. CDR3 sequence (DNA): TGTGCCAGCAGTTCGAACAGGGTGTCGTACAATGAGCAGTTCTTC.

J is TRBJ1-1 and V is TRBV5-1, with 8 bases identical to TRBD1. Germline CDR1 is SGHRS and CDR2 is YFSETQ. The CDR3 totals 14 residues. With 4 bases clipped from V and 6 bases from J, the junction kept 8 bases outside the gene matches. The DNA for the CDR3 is TGCGCCAGCAGCACAGGACAGGGAGCGGCTGAAGCTTTCTTT. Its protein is CASSTGQGAAEAFF. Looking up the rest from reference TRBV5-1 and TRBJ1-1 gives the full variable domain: KAGVTQTPRYLIKTRGQQVTLSCSPISGHRSVSWYQQTPGQGLQFLFEYFSETQRNKGNFPGRFSGRQFSNSRSEMNVSTLELGDSALYLCASSTGQGAAEAFFGQGTRLTVV.

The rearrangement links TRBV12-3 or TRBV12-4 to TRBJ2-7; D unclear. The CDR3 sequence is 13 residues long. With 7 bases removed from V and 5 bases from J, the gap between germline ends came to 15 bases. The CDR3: CASTDPNSHEQYF. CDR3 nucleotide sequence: TGTGCCAGCACGGATCCCAACAGCCACGAGCAGTACTTC.

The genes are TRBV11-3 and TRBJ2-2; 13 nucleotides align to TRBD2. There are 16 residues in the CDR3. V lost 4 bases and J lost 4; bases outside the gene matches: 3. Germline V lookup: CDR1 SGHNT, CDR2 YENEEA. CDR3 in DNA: TGTGCCAGCAGCTCGGGGACTAGCGGGATCACCGGGGAGCTGTTTTTT. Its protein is CASSSGTSGITGELFF.

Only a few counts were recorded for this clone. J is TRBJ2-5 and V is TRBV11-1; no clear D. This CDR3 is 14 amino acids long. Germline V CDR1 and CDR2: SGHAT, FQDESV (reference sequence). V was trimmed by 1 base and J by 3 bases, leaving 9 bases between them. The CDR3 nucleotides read TGTGCCAGCAGCTTAGATGGCTTGAAAGAGACCCAGTACTTC. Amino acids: CASSLDGLKETQYF.

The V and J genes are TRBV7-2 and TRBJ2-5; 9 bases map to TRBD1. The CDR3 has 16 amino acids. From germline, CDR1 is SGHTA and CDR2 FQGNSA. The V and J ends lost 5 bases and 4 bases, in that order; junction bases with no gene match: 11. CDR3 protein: CASSPRTGVSGETQYF. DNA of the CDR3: TGTGCCAGCAGCCCCCGGACAGGGGTTAGCGGAGAGACCCAGTACTTC.

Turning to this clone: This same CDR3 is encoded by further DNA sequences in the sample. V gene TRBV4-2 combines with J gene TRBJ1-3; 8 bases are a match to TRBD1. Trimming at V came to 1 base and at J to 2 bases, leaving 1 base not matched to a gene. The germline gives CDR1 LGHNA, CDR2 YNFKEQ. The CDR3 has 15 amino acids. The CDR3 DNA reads TGTGCCAGCAGCCAAGTGACAGGGGCTGGAAACACCATATATTTT. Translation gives CASSQVTGAGNTIYF.

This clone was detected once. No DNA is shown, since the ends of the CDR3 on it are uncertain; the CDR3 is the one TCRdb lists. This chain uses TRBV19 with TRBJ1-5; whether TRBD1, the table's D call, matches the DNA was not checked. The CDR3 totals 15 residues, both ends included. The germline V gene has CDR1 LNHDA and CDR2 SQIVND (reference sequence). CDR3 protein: CASSILAPSNQPQHF.

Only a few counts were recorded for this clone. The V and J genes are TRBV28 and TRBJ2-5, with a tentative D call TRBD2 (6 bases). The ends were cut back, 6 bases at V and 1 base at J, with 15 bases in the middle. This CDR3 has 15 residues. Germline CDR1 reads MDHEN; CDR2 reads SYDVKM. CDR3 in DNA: TGTGCCAGCAGCCGCAGAGGGACTCTCCAAGAGACCCAGTACTTC. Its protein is CASSRRGTLQETQYF.

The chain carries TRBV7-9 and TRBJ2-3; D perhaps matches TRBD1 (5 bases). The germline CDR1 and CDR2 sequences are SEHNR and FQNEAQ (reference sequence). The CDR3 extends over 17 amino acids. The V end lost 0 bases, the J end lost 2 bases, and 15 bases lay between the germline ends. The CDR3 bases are TGTGCCAGCAGCTTAGCCAGGACACGGGCAAACACAGATACGCAGTATTTT. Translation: CASSLARTRANTDTQYF.

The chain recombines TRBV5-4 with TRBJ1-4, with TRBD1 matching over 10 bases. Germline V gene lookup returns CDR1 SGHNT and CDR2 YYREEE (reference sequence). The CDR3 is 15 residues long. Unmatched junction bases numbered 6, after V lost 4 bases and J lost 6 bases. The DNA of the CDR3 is TGTGCCAGCAGCCTAAGGACAGGGGGTTATGAAAAACTGTTTTTT. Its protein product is CASSLRTGGYEKLFF.